This record covers a single T cell receptor beta chain. Its antigen is as yet unknown. These data originate in a study of immune cell composition in non-small cell lung cancer. The normal lung sample lay at least 3 cm, and maximally far, from the tumour. V shed 0 bases and J 7 bases; nucleotides not matched to a gene: 8. Germline CDR1 reads SGHVS; CDR2 reads FQNEAQ. CDR3 size: 15 residues. Sequencing used immunoSEQ multiplex PCR; TCRdb keeps in-frame clones, though not all of them. The sample holds 2,300 or so clones; over 60% are singletons and the top ten take roughly 25%. Overall study results and limits: It was not proven that tumour-reactive clones equal dominant tumour-associated clones.

This sequence was found in a human donor with non-small cell lung cancer. Material: non-adjacent lung tissue. The J gene is TRBJ1-1, the V gene TRBV7-8; TRBD1 agrees at 7 bases. Written as DNA, the CDR3 is TGTGCCAGCAGCTTAGCTGAAGGGGGCTGGGTTGAAGCTTTCTTT. Translated, it gives CASSLAEGGWVEAFF.